This TCR beta chain appears in the sequencing data of a study of regulatory T cells in long-lasting Graves disease. General study points: Persistent Graves' cases showed lower TCR diversity than newly diagnosed cases. Relative to new patients (around 1,000), persistent patients exhibited greater sharing of public clonotypes (approximately 2,700). Under persistent disease, TRBV28, TRBJ1-2 and TRBJ2-5 were used preferentially.

This sample's time point: persistent/refractory GD, antithyroid drugs over 5 years with positive TRAb. Following extraction of RNA from PBMCs, that RNA was used to make the TCR library. Investigators prepared the TCR beta libraries by applying iRepertoire HTBI primers and Arm-PCR of CDR3 regions. Each CDR3 protein gets one entry after TCRdb re-called the multiplex PCR reads with MiXCR. Among 650,000 to 850,000 distinct CDR3 sequences listed, around 30% were seen once. The CDR3 covers 14 residues. CDR1 and CDR2 from the germline V gene are GTSNPN and SVGIG (reference sequence). V dropped 0 bases and J dropped 1 base, with 9 bases sitting between them. With regard to this clonotype: What it recognizes is unknown.

The genes are TRBV30 and TRBJ1-1, with D tentatively TRBD1 (6 bases). The source of this sequence is a female donor with Graves disease. The sample was peripheral blood mononuclear cells (PBMCs), taken when the disease was refractory, from a patient treated with antithyroid drugs. This CDR3 reads CAWSVPGQNTEAFF. CDR3 DNA sequence: TGTGCCTGGAGTGTACCGGGACAGAACACTGAAGCTTTCTTT.